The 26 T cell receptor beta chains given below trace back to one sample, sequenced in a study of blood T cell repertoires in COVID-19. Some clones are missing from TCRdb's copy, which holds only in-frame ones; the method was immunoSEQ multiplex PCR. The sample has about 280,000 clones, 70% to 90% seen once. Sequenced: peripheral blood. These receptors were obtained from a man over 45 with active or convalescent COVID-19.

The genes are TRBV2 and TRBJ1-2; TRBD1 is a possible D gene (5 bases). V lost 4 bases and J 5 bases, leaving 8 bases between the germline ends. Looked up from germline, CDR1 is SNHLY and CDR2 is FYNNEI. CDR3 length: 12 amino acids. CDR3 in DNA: TGTGCCAGCAGTGGACAGAAGTATGGCTACACCTTC. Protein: CASSGQKYGYTF.

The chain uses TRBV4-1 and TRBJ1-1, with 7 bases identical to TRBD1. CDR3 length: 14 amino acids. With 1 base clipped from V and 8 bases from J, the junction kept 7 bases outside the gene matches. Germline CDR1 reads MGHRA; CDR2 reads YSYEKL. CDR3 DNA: TGCGCCAGCAGCCAAGTCATGACAGGGTTGGAAGCTTTCTTT. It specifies CASSQVMTGLEAFF.

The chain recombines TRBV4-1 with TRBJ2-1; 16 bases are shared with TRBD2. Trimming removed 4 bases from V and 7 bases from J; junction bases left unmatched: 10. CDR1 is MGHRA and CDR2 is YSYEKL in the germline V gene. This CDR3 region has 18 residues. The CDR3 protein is CASSRPGLAGGPWNEQFF. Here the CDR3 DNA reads TGCGCCAGCAGCCGCCCGGGACTAGCGGGAGGGCCCTGGAATGAGCAGTTCTTC.

This chain's CDR3 is CASSSGTVTGELFF. The DNA for the CDR3 is TGTGCCAGCAGCTCCGGGACAGTGACCGGGGAGCTGTTTTTT. The V gene is TRBV11-3, the J gene TRBJ2-2; 7 bases agree with TRBD1. This CDR3 has 14 amino acids. J was trimmed by 5 bases and V by 4 bases; bases with no gene match: 4. Per germline, CDR1 SGHNT and CDR2 YENEEA.

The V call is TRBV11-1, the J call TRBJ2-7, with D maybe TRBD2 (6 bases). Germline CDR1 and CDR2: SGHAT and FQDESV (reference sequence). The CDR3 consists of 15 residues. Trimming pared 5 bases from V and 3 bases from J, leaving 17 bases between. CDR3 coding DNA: TGTGCCAGCAGCCTAGGGATGGGGGGAAGCTACGAGCAGTACTTC. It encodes CASSLGMGGSYEQYF. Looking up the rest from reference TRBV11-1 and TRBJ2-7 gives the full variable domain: EAEVAQSPRYKITEKSQAVAFWCDPISGHATLYWYRQILGQGPELLVQFQDESVVDDSQLPKDRFSAERLKGVDSTLKIQPAELGDSAMYLCASSLGMGGSYEQYFGPGTRLTVT.

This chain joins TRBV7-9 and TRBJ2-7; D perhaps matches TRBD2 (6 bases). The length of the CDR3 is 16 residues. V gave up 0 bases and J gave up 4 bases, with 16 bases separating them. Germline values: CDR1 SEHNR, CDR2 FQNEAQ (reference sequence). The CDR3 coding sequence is TGTGCCAGCAGCTTAGCGCTGTCCGGGGGTGGGTACGAGCAGTACTTC. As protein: CASSLALSGGGYEQYF.

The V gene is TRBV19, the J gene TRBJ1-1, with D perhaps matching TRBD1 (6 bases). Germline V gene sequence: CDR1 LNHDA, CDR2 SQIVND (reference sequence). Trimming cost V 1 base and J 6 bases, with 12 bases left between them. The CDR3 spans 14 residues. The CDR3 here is CASSIVGGRPEAFF. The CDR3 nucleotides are TGTGCCAGTAGTATAGTGGGGGGGCGGCCTGAAGCTTTCTTT.

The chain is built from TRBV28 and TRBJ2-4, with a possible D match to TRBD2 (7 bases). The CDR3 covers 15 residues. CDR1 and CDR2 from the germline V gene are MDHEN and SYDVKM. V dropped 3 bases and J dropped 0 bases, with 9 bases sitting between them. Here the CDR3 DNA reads TGTGCCAGCAGTTTTAGGGGGGGAGCCAAAAACATTCAGTACTTC. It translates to CASSFRGGAKNIQYF. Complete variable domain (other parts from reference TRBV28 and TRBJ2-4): DVKVTQSSRYLVKRTGEKVFLECVQDMDHENMFWYRQDPGLGLRLIYFSYDVKMKEKGDIPEGYSVSREKKERFSLILESASTNQTSMYLCASSFRGGAKNIQYFGAGTRLSVL.

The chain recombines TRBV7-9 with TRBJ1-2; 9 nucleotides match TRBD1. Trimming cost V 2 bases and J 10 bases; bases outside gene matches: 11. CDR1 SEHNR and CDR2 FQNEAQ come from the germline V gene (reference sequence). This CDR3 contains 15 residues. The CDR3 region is CASSLRGQGFGDYTF. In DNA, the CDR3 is TGTGCCAGCAGCTTAAGGGGACAGGGCTTCGGCGACTACACCTTC.

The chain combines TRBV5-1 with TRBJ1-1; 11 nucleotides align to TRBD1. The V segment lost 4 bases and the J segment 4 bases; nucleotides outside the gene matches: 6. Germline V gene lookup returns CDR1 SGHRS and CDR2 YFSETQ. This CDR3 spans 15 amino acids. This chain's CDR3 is CASSPRTGGGTEAFF. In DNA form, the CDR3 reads TGCGCCAGCAGCCCCCGGACAGGGGGCGGCACTGAAGCTTTCTTT.

The CDR3 DNA follows: TGTGCCAGCAGTTTAGGGGACTATGAGCAGTTCTTC. Its translation: CASSLGDYEQFF. This chain connects TRBV28 to TRBJ2-1; tentative D call: TRBD2 (6 bases). The CDR3 covers 12 residues. The germline V gene has CDR1 MDHEN and CDR2 SYDVKM. The V end lost 2 bases, the J end lost 8 bases, and 7 bases lay between the germline ends.

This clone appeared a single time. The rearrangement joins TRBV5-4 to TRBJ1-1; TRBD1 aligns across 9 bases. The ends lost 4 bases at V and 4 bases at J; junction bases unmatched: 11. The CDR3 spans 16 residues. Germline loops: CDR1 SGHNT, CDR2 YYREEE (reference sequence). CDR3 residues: CASSPRDRARGTEAFF. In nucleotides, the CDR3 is TGTGCCAGCAGCCCCCGGGACAGGGCGCGGGGCACTGAAGCTTTCTTT.

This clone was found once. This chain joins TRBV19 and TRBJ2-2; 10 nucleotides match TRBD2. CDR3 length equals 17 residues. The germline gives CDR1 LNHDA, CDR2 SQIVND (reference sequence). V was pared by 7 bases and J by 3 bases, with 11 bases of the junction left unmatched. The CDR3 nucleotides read TGTGCCAGTACCCCCCGGGCCCTAGCGGGGGACACCGGGGAGCTGTTTTTT. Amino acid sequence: CASTPRALAGDTGELFF.

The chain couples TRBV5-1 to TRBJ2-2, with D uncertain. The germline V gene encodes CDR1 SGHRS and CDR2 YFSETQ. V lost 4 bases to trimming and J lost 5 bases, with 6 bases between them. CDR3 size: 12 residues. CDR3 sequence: CASSRSTGELFF. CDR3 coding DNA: TGCGCCAGCAGCCGGAGTACCGGGGAGCTGTTTTTT.

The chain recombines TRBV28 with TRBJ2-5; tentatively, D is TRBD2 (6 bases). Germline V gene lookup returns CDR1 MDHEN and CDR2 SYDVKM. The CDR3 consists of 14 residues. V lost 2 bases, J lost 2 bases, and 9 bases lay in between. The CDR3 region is CASSLAGSQETQYF. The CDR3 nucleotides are TGTGCCAGCAGTTTAGCCGGGAGTCAAGAGACCCAGTACTTC.

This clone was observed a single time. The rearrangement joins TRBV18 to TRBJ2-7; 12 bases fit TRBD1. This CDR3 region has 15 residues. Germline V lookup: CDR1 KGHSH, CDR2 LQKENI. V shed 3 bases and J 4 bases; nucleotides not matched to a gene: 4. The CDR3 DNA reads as TGTGCCAGCTCACCGGGGACAGGGGGCCGGTACGAGCAGTACTTC. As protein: CASSPGTGGRYEQYF.

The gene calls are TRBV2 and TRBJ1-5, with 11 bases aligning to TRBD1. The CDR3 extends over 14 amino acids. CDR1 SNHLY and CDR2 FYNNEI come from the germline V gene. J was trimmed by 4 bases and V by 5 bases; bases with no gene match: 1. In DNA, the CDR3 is TGTGCCAGCAGTCGGGACAGGGGGAATCAGCCCCAGCATTTT. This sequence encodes CASSRDRGNQPQHF.

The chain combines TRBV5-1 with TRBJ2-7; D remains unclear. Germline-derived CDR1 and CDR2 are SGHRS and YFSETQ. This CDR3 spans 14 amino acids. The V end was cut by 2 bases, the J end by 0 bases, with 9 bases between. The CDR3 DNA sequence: TGCGCCAGCAGCTTAGGCCGCGGCTCCTACGAGCAGTACTTC. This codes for CASSLGRGSYEQYF. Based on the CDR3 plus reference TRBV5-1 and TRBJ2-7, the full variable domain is KAGVTQTPRYLIKTRGQQVTLSCSPISGHRSVSWYQQTPGQGLQFLFEYFSETQRNKGNFPGRFSGRQFSNSRSEMNVSTLELGDSALYLCASSLGRGSYEQYFGPGTRLTVT.

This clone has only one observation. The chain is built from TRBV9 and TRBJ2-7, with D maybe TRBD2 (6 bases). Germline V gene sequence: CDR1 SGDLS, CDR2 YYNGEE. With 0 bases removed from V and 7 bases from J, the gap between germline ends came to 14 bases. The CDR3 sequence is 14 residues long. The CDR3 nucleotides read TGTGCCAGCAGCGTAGCATCTAGCGAGGGTGAGCAGTACTTC. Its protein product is CASSVASSEGEQYF.

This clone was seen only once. The CDR3 protein is CASSLGGTGREYEQYF. CDR3 nucleotides: TGCGCCAGCAGCTTGGGAGGGACAGGGAGGGAATACGAGCAGTACTTC. The V and J genes are TRBV5-1 and TRBJ2-7, with 9 bases that match TRBD1. The CDR3 spans 16 residues. The germline V gene encodes CDR1 SGHRS and CDR2 YFSETQ. The trim removed 0 bases at V and 4 bases at J, leaving 8 bases unmatched.

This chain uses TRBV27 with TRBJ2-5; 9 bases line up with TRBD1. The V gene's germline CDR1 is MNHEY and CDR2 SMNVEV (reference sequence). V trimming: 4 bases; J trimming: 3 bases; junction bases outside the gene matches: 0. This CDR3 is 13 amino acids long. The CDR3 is CASSWDREETQYF. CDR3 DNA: TGTGCCAGCAGTTGGGACAGGGAAGAGACCCAGTACTTC.

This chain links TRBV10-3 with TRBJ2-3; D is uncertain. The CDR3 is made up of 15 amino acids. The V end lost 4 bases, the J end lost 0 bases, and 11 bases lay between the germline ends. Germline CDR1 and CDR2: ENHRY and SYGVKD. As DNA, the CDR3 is TGTGCCATCAGTGGGTCCTATACTAGCACAGATACGCAGTATTTT. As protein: CAISGSYTSTDTQYF.

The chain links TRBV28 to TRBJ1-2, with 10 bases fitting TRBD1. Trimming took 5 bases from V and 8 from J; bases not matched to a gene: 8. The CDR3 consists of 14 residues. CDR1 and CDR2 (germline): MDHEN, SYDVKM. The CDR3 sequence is CASSMGQGIGGYTF. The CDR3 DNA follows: TGTGCCAGCAGTATGGGACAGGGGATCGGGGGCTACACCTTC.

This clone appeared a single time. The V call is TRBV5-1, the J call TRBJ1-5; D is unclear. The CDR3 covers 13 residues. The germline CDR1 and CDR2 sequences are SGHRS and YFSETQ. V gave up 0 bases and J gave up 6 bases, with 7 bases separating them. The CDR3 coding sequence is TGCGCCAGCAGCTTGGGAGTCGGTCAGCCCCAGCATTTT. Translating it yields CASSLGVGQPQHF.

CDR3 sequence: CASSPSRLAGNYNEQFF. The CDR3 DNA follows: TGTGCCAGCAGCCCCTCTAGACTAGCGGGAAACTACAATGAGCAGTTCTTC. The chain is built from TRBV3-1 (or the pseudogene TRBV3-2) and TRBJ2-1; 11 bases are shared with TRBD2. The CDR3 totals 17 residues. V gave up 4 bases and J gave up 3 bases; unmatched junction bases: 8. CDR1 is LGHDT and CDR2 is YNNKEL in the germline V gene (reference sequence).

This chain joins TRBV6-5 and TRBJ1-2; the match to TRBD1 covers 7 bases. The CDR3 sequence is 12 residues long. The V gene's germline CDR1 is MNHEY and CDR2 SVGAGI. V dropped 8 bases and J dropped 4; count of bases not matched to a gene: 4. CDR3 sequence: CASGGQIYGYTF. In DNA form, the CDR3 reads TGTGCCAGCGGGGGACAGATCTATGGCTACACCTTC.